The 5 T cell receptor beta chains listed next were all sequenced from one sample in a study of tumor-infiltrating lymphocytes in primary liver carcinoma. Production of TCR beta cDNA used 400 to 600 ng total RNA together with a constant-region primer. Library construction for TCR beta comprised three nested multiplex PCR rounds performed with slightly modified ARM-PCR. TRBV1-TRBV30 forward primers and a C-beta reverse primer were used in the first two PCR rounds, which each ran for nine to ten cycles. Each CDR3 protein gets one entry after TCRdb re-called the multiplex PCR reads with MiXCR. This sample has approximately 37,000 distinct CDR3 sequences, with roughly 74% found just once. Unsorted bulk tissue, about 19-30 mg of it, served as the source for co-extraction of RNA and DNA. The sample comprised tumor-adjacent normal liver tissue. These receptors were collected from a man aged 35 to 55 with primary liver carcinoma and hepatitis B virus infection.

A word on this clonotype: The junction shows a germline mismatch at one end, possibly a read error. This chain connects TRBV6-6 to TRBJ1-2, with 7 positions matching TRBD1. CDR1 MNHNY and CDR2 SVGAGI come from the germline V gene (reference sequence). The CDR3 has 13 residues. CDR3 bases: TGTGCCAGCAGTCCACGGACAGGACTCGGCTACGCCTTC. Translated: CASSPRTGLGYAF.

V usage is TRBV4-1 and J usage is TRBJ2-6; possible D gene TRBD1, 5 bases. Trimming removed 1 base from V and 17 bases from J, with 15 bases in between. Germline V gives CDR1 MGHRA, CDR2 YSYEKL. The CDR3 covers 13 residues. CDR3 loop: CASSQVGANVMTF. The CDR3 bases are TGCGCCAGCAGCCAAGTTGGGGCCAATGTCATGACTTTC.

In this sample, this clonotype turned up a few times. The CDR3 ends on some other residue instead of the conserved phenylalanine or tryptophan, so this is likely a read error. The chain has TRBV11-3 and TRBJ1-5, with TRBD1 as a possible D gene (5 bases). Per the germline V gene, CDR1 is SGHNT and CDR2 is YENEEA. The CDR3 runs 15 residues. CDR3 in amino acids: CASSLDLGVAQPQHS. CDR3 nucleotide sequence: TGTGCTAGCAGCTTAGATCTGGGGGTGGCTCAGCCCCAGCATTCC.

Remarks on this clonotype: The junction does not match germline at one end; this may be a read error. The V call is TRBV29-1, the J call TRBJ1-1; D is undetermined. Germline CDR1 SQVTM, CDR2 ANQGSEA. The CDR3 consists of 11 residues. The CDR3 DNA reads as TGTAGCGTTGAATTCGAAATTGAAGCTTTCTTT. Amino acids: CSVEFEIEAFF. Based on the CDR3 plus reference TRBV29-1 and TRBJ1-1, the full variable domain is SAVISQKPSRDICQRGTSLTIQCQVDSQVTMMFWYRQQPGQSLTLIATANQGSEATYESGFVIDKFPISRPNLTFSTLTVSNMSPEDSSIYLCSVEFEIEAFFGQGTRLTVV.

About this clonotype itself: Being one base from a much bigger clone, this may be a read error. The CDR3 sequence is CASGIPDRETGELFF. The CDR3 region has the DNA TGTGCCAGTGGTATCCCGGACAGGGAGACCGGGGAGCTGTTTTTT. The chain links TRBV19 to TRBJ2-2, with 8 bases fitting TRBD1. This CDR3 contains 15 residues. Germline-derived CDR1 and CDR2 are LNHDA and SQIVND (reference sequence). Full variable domain (missing parts from reference TRBV19 and TRBJ2-2): DGGITQSPKYLFRKEGQNVTLSCEQNLNHDAMYWYRQDPGQGLRLIYYSQIVNDFQKGDIAEGYSVSREKKESFPLTVTSAQKNPTAFYLCASGIPDRETGELFFGEGSRLTVL.